The present T cell receptor (beta chain) was sequenced within a study of shared clonotypes between healthy human individuals (dated by TCRdb to between 2020 and 2021). For the study in its entirety: The cohort comprised a couple of women and a few men aged 18 to 49 years. To estimate repertoire size and how much clonotype sharing occurs between individuals, the study deeply sequenced the blood TCR repertoires of several healthy adults. Libraries were prepared and TCR repertoires were sequenced by different laboratories using diverse techniques, in order to increase sequencing depth and limit assay-specific biases. Between about 0.8 and 8.9 billion PBMCs per donor were obtained by leukapheresis. For each donor, three plates each were used for CD4 naive and CD4 memory, two plates were used for CD8 naive, and one plate was used for CD8 memory.

Findings and caveats that apply to the study as a whole: About 5% of naive CD4, 3.5% of naive CD8, approximately 2% of memory CD4, and 0.35% to 0.5% of memory CD8 clonotypes were shared across several donors. Only blood was sampled, and tissue TCR repertoires likely differ from those in blood. Compared with non-shared clonotypes, clonotypes shared by all four sorted-subset donors had higher generation probabilities. Even with the large sequencing depth, rarefaction of the sorted-subset datasets indicated that sequencing was incomplete. Pairwise subsampling indicated that sequencing depth was expected to affect the degree of clonotype sharing among donors. Naive subsets generally had larger estimated clonotype richness than memory subsets. The genetic and exposure-history diversity represented was limited by the small number of donors.

Comments on this clone: Its target antigen remains unknown. No quality values exist for individual bases; no much larger clone is one base distant.

Donors were healthy HIV-negative adults with no recently reported acute infections or vaccinations. Only Caucasian adults living in Nashville, Tennessee, USA were represented among the donors. CD4+ T cells were enriched by magnetic negative selection, after which naive cells were positively selected on CD45RA and the negative fraction was taken as the memory subset. After blood collection by leukapheresis, PBMCs were isolated using Ficoll-Histopaque density gradient centrifugation and then cryopreserved in the vapor phase of liquid nitrogen. Purity and quantity of every magnetically sorted T cell population were checked by analytical flow cytometry. Genomic DNA was isolated from every sorted fraction and measured by UV absorbance on a Nanodrop 2000c. TCR CDR3 regions were amplified from genomic DNA by multiplex PCR using the deep immunoSEQ assay. For each cell subset, the extracted genomic DNA was distributed evenly across all wells of several immunoSEQ 96-well plates, and each plate served as one replicate. For sorted subsets, roughly 200 ng genomic DNA, equal to tens of thousands of T cell genomes, was loaded into each replicate PCR. Purified libraries were measured with a Qubit 3.0 fluorometer, size-checked on a Bioanalyzer 2100, and measured again with the KAPA Library Quantification kit. Every immunoSEQ 96-well plate was sequenced on a dedicated single-read 150-cycle Illumina NextSeq 550 flow cell. The authors' pipeline ran thus. Because only junctional sequences without quality scores were contained in the immunoSEQ output, filtering matching that applied to full-length reads could not be performed. Sequences were annotated with PyIR, a Python wrapper for IgBLAST v1.9, using IMGT germline references to assign V/J genes and CDR3. Any read was removed if the V/J assignment was weak (E-value above 1e-6), the CDR3 was missing, or the read contained stop codons, out-of-frame junctions, or ambiguous translated residues. A V3J clonotype was defined by an identical inferred V gene, J gene, and CDR3 amino acid sequence. Percentage overlap between repertoires was calculated by dividing the number of shared unique clonotypes by the size of the smaller repertoire. Repertoire richness was assessed with RTK rarefaction, the Chao1 estimator, and Recon v2.1 estimates of unobserved clonotypes. Generation probabilities for all TCRbeta clonotypes obtained by the gDNA method from several donors were computed using OLGA. Not all clones reach the TCRdb copy of this immuneACCESS table, which keeps in-frame sequences only. Checked studies attribute under half of the gap to unresolved V genes and leave the rest unexplained. V and J calls plus clone size are reproduced from that table; the DNA served to infer D and trimming. For this sample the table gives under 2.5 million clones, of which about nine tenths were detected only once. 0.3% to 0.4% of the sample lies in the top ten.

Compared with germline, V lacks 0 bases and J lacks 5 bases; bases without a gene match: 4. The CDR3 runs 14 amino acids, cysteine and phenylalanine included. Just CDR3 DNA is preserved here, 42 bases in frame from base 1. Sequences SGHNT (CDR1) and YYREEE (CDR2) are obtained from the germline V gene (reference sequence). The receptor was derived from a man between 18 and 35 years old in good health. Some clones in this sample may be carry-over from other donors' samples. The sequenced sample was naive CD4+ T cells from PBMCs. The cell subset or site label here, explained by the study, means: CD45RA+ positively selected. This chain joins TRBV5-4 to TRBJ2-5; TRBD2 aligns with 7 central bases. CDR3 loop: CASSLEAGAETQYF. Read as DNA, the sequence is TGTGCCAGCAGCTTGGAGGCGGGAGCGGAGACCCAGTACTTC.